Shown below are 12 T cell receptor beta chains from a single sample sequenced in a study of control samples from healthy donors and cancer patients. Clones were sequenced by immunoSEQ multiplex PCR, and TCRdb holds only the in-frame ones, with some missing. Of fewer than 50,000 clones detected, just over 90% appear once; the ten largest clones hold approximately 0.8%. The sequencing input was PBMCs. Receptors originate from a man aged 25-40 years with colorectal cancer.

This clone appeared a single time. The chain is built from TRBV15 and TRBJ2-1; D is perhaps TRBD1 (6 bases). The V gene lost 0 bases and the J gene lost 9 bases, with 12 bases spanning the gap. CDR1 and CDR2 from the germline V gene are LNHNV and YYDKDF (reference sequence). The CDR3 covers 14 residues. The CDR3 DNA is TGTGCCACCAGCAGAGATCTGGGGGCCGGTGAGCAGTTCTTC. This codes for CATSRDLGAGEQFF.

V usage is TRBV25-1 and J usage is TRBJ1-2; 8 nucleotides line up with TRBD1. The V gene end was trimmed by 6 bases and the J gene end by 6 bases; junction bases not matched to a gene: 0. The V gene's germline CDR1 is MGHDK and CDR2 SYGVNS. The CDR3 runs 11 residues. CDR3 coding DNA: TGTGCCAGCAGGACAGGGGATGGCTACACCTTC. The encoded protein is CASRTGDGYTF.

V gene TRBV7-2 combines with J gene TRBJ1-1, with D hard to call. The V end lost 0 bases, the J end lost 0 bases, and 8 bases lay between the germline ends. CDR3 length: 15 amino acids. Germline V gives CDR1 SGHTA, CDR2 FQGNSA. DNA for the CDR3: TGTGCCAGCAGCTTAGCCCCAGGACTGAACACTGAAGCTTTCTTT. This gives the protein CASSLAPGLNTEAFF.

The CDR3 DNA is TGTGCCAGCGGAGTGGACAGGCCCAACTCCTACGAGCAGTACTTC. Translated, it gives CASGVDRPNSYEQYF. The gene calls are TRBV2 and TRBJ2-7; 7 bases fit TRBD1. The CDR3 has 15 amino acids. Germline trimming cut 8 bases from V and 0 bases from J; bases unmatched to any gene: 10. The germline V gene has CDR1 SNHLY and CDR2 FYNNEI.

This chain links TRBV15 with TRBJ2-2, with D uncertain. Germline V gives CDR1 LNHNV, CDR2 YYDKDF (reference sequence). The CDR3 is 13 amino acids. V gave up 2 bases and J gave up 2 bases, with 3 bases separating them. The CDR3 nucleotides read TGTGCCACCAGCAGACATAACACCGGGGAGCTGTTTTTT. Protein: CATSRHNTGELFF.

The CDR3 region is CASSSGRAVTTNEKLFF. CDR3 in DNA: TGTGCCAGCAGCTCCGGGAGGGCAGTTACAACTAATGAAAAACTGTTTTTT. This chain joins TRBV7-2 and TRBJ1-4; D is ambiguous. The CDR3 runs to 17 residues. Trimming removed 4 bases from V and 0 bases from J, with 15 bases in between. Per germline, CDR1 SGHTA and CDR2 FQGNSA.

This clone was seen only once. The chain joins TRBV5-1 to TRBJ2-7; D is perhaps TRBD2 (6 bases). CDR3 length equals 18 residues. Germline loops: CDR1 SGHRS, CDR2 YFSETQ. The V and J ends lost 4 bases and 2 bases respectively, with 25 bases between them. CDR3 region: CASSARQGGFGGPYEQYF. The CDR3 DNA is TGCGCCAGCAGCGCCCGCCAGGGAGGTTTTGGAGGCCCCTACGAGCAGTACTTC.

The chain has TRBV6-2 or TRBV6-3 and TRBJ1-5; D may be TRBD1 (5 bases). Germline V CDR1 and CDR2: MNHEY, SVGEGT. V was pared by 0 bases and J by 6 bases, with 9 bases between. CDR3 length equals 14 residues. The CDR3 region is CASSYSGQGQPQHF. The CDR3 DNA follows: TGTGCCAGCAGTTACTCGGGTCAGGGTCAGCCCCAGCATTTT.

The chain recombines TRBV19 with TRBJ2-1, with D possibly matching TRBD2 (7 bases). The V gene's germline CDR1 is LNHDA and CDR2 SQIVND (reference sequence). The CDR3 spans 16 residues. V was clipped by 4 bases and J by 6 bases, with 19 bases between them. The CDR3 sequence: CASSTPDGGLTNEQFF. CDR3 nucleotide sequence: TGTGCCAGTAGTACCCCCGACGGGGGGCTTACCAATGAGCAGTTCTTC.

V and J are TRBV27 and TRBJ1-4; TRBD1 matches 7 bases. From germline, CDR1 is MNHEY and CDR2 SMNVEV (reference sequence). The CDR3 has 15 amino acids. Trimming took 3 bases from V and 2 from J; bases not matched to a gene: 3. For the CDR3, the DNA is TGTGCCAGCAGTTTCTTCAGGGGGACTAATGAAAAACTGTTTTTT. It is translated as CASSFFRGTNEKLFF.

The gene calls are TRBV15 and TRBJ1-6; no clear D gene. CDR3 length equals 15 residues. With 5 bases removed from V and 8 bases from J, the gap between germline ends came to 16 bases. Germline loops: CDR1 LNHNV, CDR2 YYDKDF (reference sequence). In DNA form, the CDR3 reads TGTGCCACCAGCTCGGGCGCCCACGGTTATTCACCCCTCCACTTT. Protein sequence: CATSSGAHGYSPLHF.

V is TRBV4-3 and J is TRBJ1-1, with 8 bases that match TRBD1. This CDR3 is 15 amino acids long. CDR1 and CDR2 from the germline V gene are LGHNA and YSLEER. V gave up 2 bases and J gave up 4 bases; unmatched junction bases: 6. The CDR3: CASSQRNTGGTEAFF. The CDR3 DNA sequence: TGCGCCAGCAGCCAAAGAAATACAGGGGGCACTGAAGCTTTCTTT.